A single sample is the source of the 28 T cell receptor beta chains below, sequenced in a study of blood T cell repertoires in COVID-19. Measured with immunoSEQ multiplex PCR; TCRdb has only the in-frame clones, and not every one. The sample holds 77,000 or so clones, about 90% seen once. The sample was peripheral blood. The receptors come from a man in his fifties or sixties with active COVID-19.

V and J are TRBV2 and TRBJ1-5; perhaps TRBD1 as D (5 bases). Germline-derived CDR1 and CDR2 are SNHLY and FYNNEI. The length of the CDR3 is 14 residues. V was pared by 1 base and J by 2 bases, with 6 bases between. The CDR3 region has the DNA TGTGCCAGCAGTGAAGGGGGCCGCAATCAGCCCCAGCATTTT. Translation gives CASSEGGRNQPQHF. The variable domain in full, completed from reference TRBV2 and TRBJ1-5, reads EPEVTQTPSHQVTQMGQEVILRCVPISNHLYFYWYRQILGQKVEFLVSFYNNEISEKSEIFDDQFSVERPDGSNFTLKIRSTKLEDSAMYFCASSEGGRNQPQHFGDGTRLSIL.

The J gene is TRBJ2-3, the V gene TRBV3-1 (or the pseudogene TRBV3-2), with TRBD2 identical over 9 bases. The CDR3 spans 16 residues. CDR1 is LGHDT and CDR2 is YNNKEL in the germline V gene (reference sequence). V dropped 4 bases and J dropped 8; count of bases not matched to a gene: 13. In DNA, the CDR3 is TGTGCCAGCAGCCTTTTCGGACTAGCGAAGAAGGGTACGCAGTATTTT. Protein sequence: CASSLFGLAKKGTQYF.

The chain couples TRBV12-5 to TRBJ1-5, with D unclear. The CDR3 spans 16 residues. The V end was cut by 6 bases, the J end by 6 bases, with 21 bases between. Germline V gene data show CDR1 as LGHNT and CDR2 as FRNRAP. CDR3 DNA: TGTGCTAGTGGCCCACCCTCAAGTTCAGGAAGTCAGCCCCAGCATTTT. Translating it yields CASGPPSSSGSQPQHF.

The rearrangement uses TRBV3-1 (or the pseudogene TRBV3-2) and TRBJ2-3, with 8 bases that match TRBD2. CDR1 LGHDT and CDR2 YNNKEL come from the germline V gene (reference sequence). This CDR3 contains 15 residues. The junction had 7 bases not matched to a gene; V was cut back by 7 bases and J by 1 base. The CDR3 spells CASTPSGGGTDTQYF. The CDR3 coding sequence is TGTGCCAGCACCCCTTCGGGGGGGGGCACAGATACGCAGTATTTT.

To note about this clone: One junction end does not reproduce the germline sequence, and a read error may be involved. The rearrangement uses TRBV7-8 and TRBJ2-7; weak D call: TRBD1 (6 bases). The CDR3 spans 14 residues. Germline assignment: CDR1 SGHVS and CDR2 FQNEAQ. The CDR3 nucleotides read TGTGCCAGCAGCCGAGGGGGTCGGGACACCCCCCGCGGCTTC. Translating it yields CASSRGGRDTPRGF. The variable domain in full, completed from reference TRBV7-8 and TRBJ2-7, reads GAGVSQSPRYKVAKRGQDVALRCDPISGHVSLFWYQQALGQGPEFLTYFQNEAQLDKSGLPSDRFFAERPEGSVSTLKIQRTQQEDSAVYLCASSRGGRDTPRGFGPGTRLTVT.

V usage is TRBV27 and J usage is TRBJ1-3; TRBD1 is a possible D gene (6 bases). The CDR3 has 16 residues. The V end was cut by 4 bases, the J end by 6 bases, with 19 bases between. Germline CDR1 is MNHEY and CDR2 is SMNVEV (reference sequence). The CDR3 DNA follows: TGTGCCAGCAGTTCAAGACAGACCTCAGGGGCAAACACCATATATTTT. It encodes CASSSRQTSGANTIYF.

V is TRBV28 and J is TRBJ2-1, with TRBD2 as a possible D gene (5 bases). V was cut by 6 bases and J by 0 bases, with 12 bases left in between. Germline CDR1 and CDR2: MDHEN and SYDVKM. The CDR3 spans 15 residues. CDR3: CASRISRGSYNEQFF. Here the CDR3 DNA reads TGTGCCAGCAGGATATCTCGGGGCTCCTACAATGAGCAGTTCTTC.

This sequence joins TRBV4-3 and TRBJ1-1, with D possibly TRBD1 on 5 matching bases. Germline-derived CDR1 and CDR2 are LGHNA and YSLEER. Trimming left V 0 bases short and J 5 bases short, with 19 bases between. CDR3 size: 17 residues. Here the CDR3 reads CASSQETPPQGVTEAFF. DNA for the CDR3: TGCGCCAGCAGCCAAGAAACCCCCCCTCAGGGTGTGACTGAAGCTTTCTTT.

This rearrangement joins TRBV30 to TRBJ2-5; D is uncertain. Trimming stripped 2 bases from V and 5 bases from J, with 12 bases between. Germline loops: CDR1 GTSNPN, CDR2 SVGIG (reference sequence). The CDR3 runs to 13 residues. The CDR3 is CAWSSGSRETQYF. The DNA for the CDR3 is TGTGCCTGGAGTAGTGGTTCTCGGGAGACCCAGTACTTC. The full variable domain, with the rest looked up from reference TRBV30 and TRBJ2-5, is SQTIHQWPATLVQPVGSPLSLECTVEGTSNPNLYWYRQAAGRGLQLLFYSVGIGQISSEVPQNLSASRPQDRQFILSSKKLLLSDSGFYLCAWSSGSRETQYFGPGTRLLVL.

The chain has TRBV19 and TRBJ2-7, with D unclear. The ends were cut back, 1 base at V and 7 bases at J, with 11 bases in the middle. The germline CDR1 and CDR2 sequences are LNHDA and SQIVND (reference sequence). CDR3 length: 13 amino acids. CDR3 in amino acids: CASSIGPFFEQYF. In nucleotides, the CDR3 is TGTGCCAGTAGTATAGGGCCGTTTTTTGAGCAGTACTTC.

The CDR3 DNA reads as TGTGCCAGCAGGCCTCAGATTAGCGGGGGCTACGAGCAGTACTTC. It is translated as CASRPQISGGYEQYF. The chain uses TRBV28 and TRBJ2-7; 9 bases line up with TRBD2. The V and J ends lost 6 bases and 3 bases, in that order; junction bases with no gene match: 9. CDR3 length: 15 amino acids. CDR1 is MDHEN and CDR2 is SYDVKM in the germline V gene.

The chain recombines TRBV29-1 with TRBJ2-7; maybe TRBD1 (6 bases). This CDR3 has 13 residues. With 6 bases removed from V and 1 base from J, the gap between germline ends came to 13 bases. Germline values: CDR1 SQVTM, CDR2 ANQGSEA. In DNA form, the CDR3 reads TGCAGCGTCGCTACAGGGCCTTCCTACGAGCAGTACTTC. Its translation is CSVATGPSYEQYF.

The J gene is TRBJ1-2, the V gene TRBV5-5, with D possibly TRBD1 on 5 matching bases. Germline V CDR1 and CDR2: SGHKS, YYEKEE (reference sequence). Trimming left V 3 bases short and J 2 bases short, with 14 bases between. CDR3 length equals 15 residues. The CDR3 coding sequence is TGTGCCAGCAGCTCCTCACCCCGACAGAACTATGGCTACACCTTC. Protein sequence: CASSSSPRQNYGYTF.

The chain recombines TRBV19 with TRBJ1-5; TRBD1 matches 7 bases. The ends lost 3 bases at V and 2 bases at J; junction bases unmatched: 4. This CDR3 has 15 amino acids. Germline assignment: CDR1 LNHDA and CDR2 SQIVND (reference sequence). CDR3 nucleotide sequence: TGTGCCAGTAGTATTCAGGGGGTTGGCAATCAGCCCCAGCATTTT. It is translated as CASSIQGVGNQPQHF.

The chain uses TRBV12-3 or TRBV12-4 and TRBJ1-1; TRBD1 might be the D (5 bases). CDR3 length: 13 amino acids. V was cut by 4 bases and J by 11 bases, with 17 bases left in between. Written as DNA, the CDR3 is TGTGCCAGCAGTTCCGCGGGGCAAAGAGACGCTTTCTTT. The encoded protein is CASSSAGQRDAFF.

J is TRBJ2-3 and V is TRBV5-8; D unclear. Germline loops: CDR1 SGHTS, CDR2 YDEGEE. V lost 4 bases and J lost 4, with 10 bases in between. This CDR3 region has 13 residues. DNA of the CDR3: TGTGCCAGCAGCCGCGGAGCCGCAGATACGCAGTATTTT. Its translation is CASSRGAADTQYF.

CDR3 bases: TGTGCCAGCTCACCTATTGGGGTCCCCGGGACTAAACTGTTTTTT. It codes for CASSPIGVPGTKLFF. The chain couples TRBV18 to TRBJ1-4; the D gene is possibly TRBD1 (5 bases). The CDR3 covers 15 residues. CDR1 and CDR2 (germline): KGHSH, LQKENI. Trimming removed 3 bases from V and 11 bases from J, with 19 bases in between.

The genes are TRBV19 and TRBJ1-2, with 9 bases matching TRBD1. The V gene end was trimmed by 6 bases and the J gene end by 10 bases; junction bases not matched to a gene: 9. The CDR3 has 13 amino acids. CDR1 and CDR2 from the germline V gene are LNHDA and SQIVND (reference sequence). CDR3 protein: CASRPRDRDLYTF. In nucleotides, the CDR3 is TGTGCCAGTAGGCCGAGGGACAGGGACCTCTACACCTTC.

This clone was detected only once. The chain combines TRBV10-1 with TRBJ2-7, with 8 bases that match TRBD2. Germline V CDR1 and CDR2: WNHNN, SYGVQD (reference sequence). The J segment lost 7 bases and the V segment lost 11 bases, leaving 16 bases of the junction unmatched. There are 14 residues in the CDR3. The CDR3 DNA is TGCGCCCGATTCTCAATAGCGGGAACCGGGGAGCAGTACTTC. It codes for CARFSIAGTGEQYF.

This clone was observed a single time. This sequence joins TRBV3-1 (or the pseudogene TRBV3-2) and TRBJ1-2; the match to TRBD1 covers 8 bases. Germline trimming cut 3 bases from V and 6 bases from J; bases unmatched to any gene: 9. The CDR3 runs to 15 residues. CDR1 and CDR2 from the germline V gene are LGHDT and YNNKEL (reference sequence). The CDR3 loop reads CASSHLWDRNNGYTF. The CDR3 coding sequence is TGTGCCAGCAGCCACCTCTGGGACAGGAACAATGGCTACACCTTC.

The chain couples TRBV29-1 to TRBJ2-2, with 7 bases fitting TRBD2. After removal of 1 base from V and 6 bases from J, the junction contained 11 bases not matched to a gene. Germline V gene lookup returns CDR1 SQVTM and CDR2 ANQGSEA. The CDR3 length is 16 residues. The CDR3 sequence is CSVEGYGGRLSGELFF. The CDR3 nucleotides read TGCAGCGTTGAAGGCTACGGCGGGAGACTGTCCGGGGAGCTGTTTTTT.

This clone was seen a few times. The J gene is TRBJ2-5, the V gene TRBV25-1; D possibly corresponds to TRBD1 (6 bases). CDR3 length: 15 residues. Germline V gene data show CDR1 as MGHDK and CDR2 as SYGVNS. With 3 bases removed from V and 5 bases from J, the gap between germline ends came to 16 bases. The CDR3 is CASSDPRGGLETQYF. CDR3 nucleotide sequence: TGTGCCAGCAGTGACCCTAGAGGGGGTCTGGAGACCCAGTACTTC.

The chain has TRBV7-4 and TRBJ2-3; 7 nucleotides match TRBD2. Germline lookup yields CDR1 SGHVT and CDR2 SQSDAQ. V lost 1 base to trimming and J lost 6 bases; unmatched junction nucleotides: 13. The CDR3 runs to 17 residues. CDR3 sequence: CASSLDPPGGGYDTQYF. The CDR3 DNA reads TGTGCCAGCAGCTTAGACCCGCCGGGCGGGGGTTACGATACGCAGTATTTT.

The chain couples TRBV5-4 to TRBJ1-2; D ambiguous. The CDR3 totals 14 residues. With 0 bases removed from V and 4 bases from J, the gap between germline ends came to 10 bases. CDR1 is SGHNT and CDR2 is YYREEE in the germline V gene (reference sequence). In nucleotides, the CDR3 is TGTGCCAGCAGCTTGGACGCTCTCAGCTATGGCTACACCTTC. This sequence encodes CASSLDALSYGYTF.

V is TRBV19 and J is TRBJ1-1; D uncertain. Germline values: CDR1 LNHDA, CDR2 SQIVND (reference sequence). Between the trimmed V and J ends, which lost 1 base and 0 bases, there was a span of 3 bases. The CDR3 consists of 13 residues. CDR3 coding DNA: TGTGCCAGTAGTATAGCGGTGAACACTGAAGCTTTCTTT. Translated, it gives CASSIAVNTEAFF.

This sequence joins TRBV19 and TRBJ2-7, with D possibly matching TRBD1 (5 bases). Per germline, CDR1 LNHDA and CDR2 SQIVND (reference sequence). V dropped 5 bases and J dropped 2 bases, with 13 bases sitting between them. The CDR3 totals 14 residues. CDR3 residues: CASSLTATAYEQYF. The CDR3 region has the DNA TGTGCCAGTAGTTTGACAGCCACTGCCTACGAGCAGTACTTC.

The DNA for the CDR3 is TGCGCCAGCAGCCTAGTAGGGACTAGAGAGACCCAGTACTTC. Translation gives CASSLVGTRETQYF. The V call is TRBV5-1, the J call TRBJ2-5, with 8 bases lining up with TRBD2. The CDR3 is made up of 14 amino acids. Germline assignment: CDR1 SGHRS and CDR2 YFSETQ. V dropped 4 bases and J dropped 4; count of bases not matched to a gene: 6.

The chain has TRBV11-2 and TRBJ1-1; TRBD1 agrees at 12 bases. The CDR3 length is 19 residues. In germline, CDR1 is SGHAT, CDR2 FQNNGV. V shed 2 bases and J 0 bases; nucleotides not matched to a gene: 10. The CDR3 DNA reads as TGTGCCAGCAGCTTAAGGGGACAGGGGGCACCGGGGATGAACACTGAAGCTTTCTTT. Amino acids: CASSLRGQGAPGMNTEAFF.